The source of this T cell receptor beta chain is a study of OX40 agonist ivuxolimab in advanced cancers. Study-level points and caveats: The authors did not determine the antigen specificity of the expanded peripheral T cells.

Trimming took 3 bases from V and 8 from J; bases not matched to a gene: 9. The CDR3 runs 15 residues. CDR1 is SGDLS, CDR2 YYNGEE, per germline. This clone was recorded a few times. Its antigen is undetermined. Produced via immunoSEQ multiplex PCR; TCRdb's table is partial and in-frame only. The sample has around 74,000 clones; approximately 80% are singletons. The rearrangement links TRBV9 to TRBJ2-1; 9 bases align to TRBD2. The material was CD4+ or CD8+ T cells sorted from blood, obtained in a trial of the OX40 agonist ivuxolimab. This TCR was recovered from an adult with an advanced solid tumor such as melanoma, head and neck, liver or kidney cancer. CDR3 loop: CASSAGSSGSHEQFF. CDR3 sequence (DNA): TGTGCCAGCAGCGCTGGAAGTAGCGGGAGTCATGAGCAGTTCTTC.